This is a list of T cell receptor beta chains from one sample in a study of T-cell memory formation after mild COVID-19. TCRdb reanalysed the 5' RACE reads using MiXCR and keeps one entry per CDR3 protein. The sample has 280,000 or so distinct CDR3 sequences; roughly 18% are singletons. The sequenced material came from PBMCs or a T cell subset sorted from them (not recorded which). All receptors come from a man between 18 and 35 years old who had mild COVID-19 (a few samples of this study predate the infection). Cell type and time point are not known. CDR3s include the opening cysteine and the closing phenylalanine or tryptophan. D genes are given only for firm matches. Rows may omit the clone size; those that give it use once, few, many or a size class.

TRBD2,-,TRBJ2-6,TRBV7-2,TGTGCCAGCAGCCCGTGGAGCGGGGGTGGGGCCAACGTCCTGACTTTC,CASSPWSGGGANVLTF
TRBD1,-,TRBJ1-2,TRBV7-6,TGTGCCAGCAGCTCCGGGACAGGGGCAAATGGCTACACCTTC,CASSSGTGANGYTF
TRBD2,-,TRBJ2-3,TRBV7-3,TGTGCCAGCAGCTCAGGGGTGTCGAGCGGGGGGGTCTCCACAGATACGCAGTATTTT,CASSSGVSSGGVSTDTQYF
TRBD1,few,TRBJ2-1,TRBV20-1,TGCAGTGCTAGAGCCCGACAGGGTTTGGATGAGCAGTTCTTC,CSARARQGLDEQFF
TRBD2,-,TRBJ2-1,TRBV7-6,TGTGCCAGCAGCGCCGGACTAGCGGCGAGGGAGTTCTTC,CASSAGLAAREFF
TRBD1,-,TRBJ1-2,TRBV10-3,TGTGCCATACAGGGGGACGAGGGCTACACCTTC,CAIQGDEGYTF
-,few,TRBJ1-1,TRBV5-1,TGCGCCAGCAGCTCCCGGAGGCCGAACACTGAAGCTTTCTTT,CASSSRRPNTEAFF
-,-,TRBJ2-3,TRBV14,TGTGCCAGCAGCCAAGTCTCAGATACGCAGTATTTT,CASSQVSDTQYF
TRBD1,-,TRBJ2-7,TRBV7-8,TGTGCCAGCAGCTTAGACGGCCTAGGGGACAGGGCCTACGAGCAGTACTTC,CASSLDGLGDRAYEQYF
TRBD1,-,TRBJ2-3,TRBV29-1,TGCAGCGCCCCCGGACAGGACCGCACAGATACGCAGTATTTT,CSAPGQDRTDTQYF
TRBD2,-,TRBJ2-1,TRBV20-1,TGCAGTGCTAGAGACGCGGGCAGCGGGGTAGGCAATGAGCAGTTCTTC,CSARDAGSGVGNEQFF
-,many,TRBJ1-2,TRBV18,TGTGCCAGCTCACCAGGGGGGGCTGGTGGCTACACCTTC,CASSPGGAGGYTF
-,few,TRBJ1-1,TRBV12-3/TRBV12-4,TGTGCCAGCAGTCGGACGGGGATGTCTGAAGCTTTCTTT,CASSRTGMSEAFF
-,-,TRBJ1-1,TRBV6-1,TGTGCCAGCACCTGGGGGCAGATGAACACTGAAGCTTTCTTT,CASTWGQMNTEAFF
-,-,TRBJ2-3,TRBV5-1,TGCGCCAGCAGCTTGAAACAGTTCACAGATACGCAGTATTTT,CASSLKQFTDTQYF
-,few,TRBJ1-2,TRBV7-2,TGTGCCAGCAGCGCTGAGGGTGGGGGCGCAGTAGGCTACACCTTC,CASSAEGGGAVGYTF
TRBD2,-,TRBJ2-3,TRBV20-1,TGCAGTGCTAGCGAGGATAAGCGGGATGGCACAGATACGCAGTATTTT,CSASEDKRDGTDTQYF
-,-,TRBJ2-1,TRBV7-2,TGTGCCAGCAGTCGTGACCGTAGCTCCTACAATGAGCAGTTCTTC,CASSRDRSSYNEQFF
-,few,TRBJ2-3,TRBV12-5,TGTGCTAGTGGTTCCGAGTTTCCAGATACGCAGTATTTT,CASGSEFPDTQYF
TRBD1,-,TRBJ2-5,TRBV2,TGTGCCAGCAGTGAAGCGCAGGGGGAAAAGACCCAGTACTTC,CASSEAQGEKTQYF
-,-,TRBJ2-6,TRBV5-4,TGTGCCAGCAAGGGCTCCGGGGCCAACGTCCTGACTTTC,CASKGSGANVLTF
-,-,TRBJ2-1,TRBV21-1,TGTGCCAGCCTGGGGGGGACGCAAAAAGTAAGTGAGCAGTTCTTC,CASLGGTQKVSEQFF